This T cell receptor beta chain was documented in a study of T cell responses to AZD1222 COVID-19 vaccine. Broader study findings: Nearly half of spike-specific TCRs reportedly target variant regions that are unmutated in the B.1.351 and B.1.1.7 variants. Seropositive at baseline were only six or seven AZD1222 recipients. Mostly white British, mostly female donors; authors suggested clonal diversity may be underestimated.

Germline V lookup: CDR1 SGHRS, CDR2 YFSETQ. J was trimmed by 5 bases and V by 0 bases; bases with no gene match: 5. This CDR3 contains 14 residues. TCRdb's copy holds only in-frame clones and misses some; the assay was immunoSEQ multiplex PCR. The data show about 220,000 clones, with approximately 94% seen just once and roughly 1% held by the top ten. For this clone: Its antigen is still unknown.

The V and J genes are TRBV5-1 and TRBJ2-7; 7 positions agree with TRBD1. This TCR was recovered from an adult in good health. This material consisted of peripheral blood, taken on day 0 of MenACWY control vaccination. Here the CDR3 reads CASSLDRGEDEQYF. The DNA of the CDR3 is TGCGCCAGCAGCTTGGACAGGGGAGAAGACGAGCAGTACTTC.